A selection of T cell receptor beta chains follows, all from one sample in a study of beta chain features in type 1 diabetes. Here immunoSEQ multiplex PCR was the method, and the copy in TCRdb shows in-frame clones only, minus some. The sample lists 350,000 to 450,000 clones, more than 13% occurring once. Specimen: naive CD4+ T cells from blood. These receptor sequences come from a woman aged 18-29 years in good health. Each CDR3 is given with its conserved first and last residue. Fields, in order: clone size, V gene, J gene, D gene, CDR3 DNA, CDR3 protein. The D gene is left open where the match is weak. Rows give clone size only sometimes, using once, few, many, or a class for an expanded clone.

NA	TRBV5-1	TRBJ1-1	NA	TGCGCCAGCTGGGGGGGCGCGAAGAACACTGAAGCTTTCTTT	CASWGGAKNTEAFF
NA	TRBV11-2	TRBJ2-7	TRBD1	TGTGCCAGCAGCTTAGGGCCAGGGGGCATGTACGAGCAGTACTTC	CASSLGPGGMYEQYF
few	TRBV30	TRBJ2-7	NA	TGTGCCTGGAGCTACGGGAGCGGCTCCTACGAGCAGTACTTC	CAWSYGSGSYEQYF
NA	TRBV9	TRBJ2-7	TRBD2	TGTGCCAGCAGCGTAGCTACTAGCGGCCCTTGGAACGAGCAGTACTTC	CASSVATSGPWNEQYF
few	TRBV27	TRBJ2-5	NA	TGTGCCAGCAGTGTAACGGGAGTAGAGACCCAGTACTTC	CASSVTGVETQYF
few	TRBV20-1	TRBJ2-7	NA	TGCAGTGCTAGGGGGCGGCACGAGCAGTACTTC	CSARGRHEQYF
few	TRBV18	TRBJ2-7	NA	TGTGCCAGCTCACCCAAGGGGGCGGGGAGCTCCTACGAGCAGTACTTC	CASSPKGAGSSYEQYF
few	TRBV4-2	TRBJ1-1	NA	TGTGCCAGCAGCCAAGCAATGAGGGTGGGCACTGAAGCTTTCTTT	CASSQAMRVGTEAFF
NA	TRBV29-1	TRBJ1-1	NA	TGCAGCGTTGGGGGCGGGAACACTGAAGCTTTCTTT	CSVGGGNTEAFF
NA	TRBV7-2	TRBJ1-2	NA	TGTGCCAGCAGCCGCGGGGAAGGCTATGGCTACACCTTC	CASSRGEGYGYTF
NA	TRBV6-1	TRBJ2-3	TRBD2	TGTGCCAGCAGTGAGGGGGGGACTAGCGTGTCTAGCACAGATACGCAGTATTTT	CASSEGGTSVSSTDTQYF
few	TRBV23-1	TRBJ1-1	NA	TGCGCCAGCAGTCGGTCGGCAGGGCCATACACTGAAGCTTTCTTT	CASSRSAGPYTEAFF
NA	TRBV25-1	TRBJ2-7	TRBD1	TGTGCCAGCAGTTCACAGGGGGTTTTCTACGAGCAGTACTTC	CASSSQGVFYEQYF
NA	TRBV7-9	TRBJ2-7	TRBD1	TGTGCCAGCAGCTTAGGGGCCGGGACAGGGAGCAACGAGCAGTACTTC	CASSLGAGTGSNEQYF
NA	TRBV15	TRBJ1-2	TRBD1	TGTGCCACCAGCGGATCGGGACAGTACTATGGCTACACCTTC	CATSGSGQYYGYTF
few	TRBV4-2	TRBJ2-3	TRBD2	TGTGCCAGCAGCCACCCAGGGAGGGACACAGATACGCAGTATTTT	CASSHPGRDTDTQYF
few	TRBV28	TRBJ2-7	TRBD2	TGTGCCAGCAGTGGAGGGACTAGCGGTTCCTACGAGCAGTACTTC	CASSGGTSGSYEQYF
NA	TRBV19	TRBJ2-3	NA	TGTGCCAGTAGTGCTAGAGGACAGCGGACAGATACGCAGTATTTT	CASSARGQRTDTQYF
NA	TRBV15	TRBJ2-1	NA	TGTGCCACCAGCTCGAGGCTAGAGTCATACAATGAGCAGTTCTTC	CATSSRLESYNEQFF
few	TRBV30	TRBJ2-1	NA	TGTGCCTGGAGTGTATCAGGGTTGGAGCAGTTCTTC	CAWSVSGLEQFF
NA	TRBV5-1	TRBJ2-1	NA	TGCGCCAGCAGCTTGGCGGCCGTCGGGGAGCAGTTCTTC	CASSLAAVGEQFF
NA	TRBV18	TRBJ2-3	NA	TGTGCCAGCTCACCGTCGAGGCGGGCAGATACGCAGTATTTT	CASSPSRRADTQYF
few	TRBV2	TRBJ1-2	NA	TGTGCCAGCCAGCGGGAAGGGGGCTACACCTTC	CASQREGGYTF
few	TRBV15	TRBJ2-7	TRBD1	TGTGCCACCAGCAGAACCCGGGACAGGGCCATCGAGCAGTACTTC	CATSRTRDRAIEQYF